Following are 25 T cell receptor beta chains from one sample sequenced in a study of identical twins. TCRdb reprocessed the 5' RACE reads via MiXCR and lists one record per CDR3 protein. There are 550,000 to 800,000 distinct CDR3 sequences in the sample; less than 9% occur only once, and about 1.6% lies in the top ten. These data also formed part of another study, on yellow fever vaccine responses in identical twins.

Sequencing was carried out using PBMCs. Receptor source: a woman under 30 in good health.

The chain is built from TRBV7-9 and TRBJ2-1; perhaps TRBD2 as D (5 bases). The CDR3 spans 15 residues. V was shortened by 3 bases and J by 6 bases, with 15 bases between the two germline ends. The germline gives CDR1 SEHNR, CDR2 FQNEAQ (reference sequence). CDR3 sequence: CASSFTRSRGNEQFF. The DNA for the CDR3 is TGTGCCAGCAGCTTCACCCGATCTCGGGGCAATGAGCAGTTCTTC.

This clonotype showed up just a few times. V and J are TRBV9 and TRBJ2-1, with D perhaps given as TRBD1 or TRBD2 (5 bases each). The CDR3 consists of 15 residues. Germline V gene sequence: CDR1 SGDLS, CDR2 YYNGEE. V was cut by 2 bases and J by 8 bases, with 17 bases left in between. As DNA, the CDR3 is TGTGCCAGCAGCGTCCGGGACCCCGTACGCGATGAGCAGTTCTTC. It translates to CASSVRDPVRDEQFF.

The chain is built from TRBV20-1 and TRBJ2-5; unclear D gene. The V gene's germline CDR1 is DFQATT and CDR2 SNEGSKA (reference sequence). This CDR3 has 10 residues. V was shortened by 5 bases and J by 5 bases, with 6 bases between the two germline ends. The CDR3 loop reads CSAWDETQYF. CDR3 nucleotides: TGCAGTGCTTGGGATGAGACCCAGTACTTC.

This clonotype was detected a few times. The chain carries TRBV5-1 and TRBJ2-1, with 9 bases matching TRBD1. The CDR3 is 15 amino acids. Germline V gene sequence: CDR1 SGHRS, CDR2 YFSETQ. With V trimmed by 4 bases and J by 8 bases, 10 bases remained unmatched. CDR3 nucleotides: TGCGCCAGCAGCCCCGGGACAGGGAGGGCCGATGAGCAGTTCTTC. This codes for CASSPGTGRADEQFF.

The table lists this clonotype with many counts. The V gene is TRBV4-1, the J gene TRBJ1-1; 8 positions match TRBD1. This CDR3 has 18 residues. The V gene's germline CDR1 is MGHRA and CDR2 YSYEKL. The V gene end was trimmed by 2 bases and the J gene end by 1 base; junction bases not matched to a gene: 12. The CDR3 DNA follows: TGCGCCAGCAGCCAAAGGACAGGGCCACTAATGGGGAACACTGAAGCTTTCTTT. This sequence encodes CASSQRTGPLMGNTEAFF.

This clonotype was picked up many times. The chain carries TRBV5-1 and TRBJ2-1, with 8 positions matching TRBD2. The length of the CDR3 is 15 residues. CDR1 SGHRS and CDR2 YFSETQ come from the germline V gene. The J segment lost 9 bases and the V segment lost 0 bases, leaving 8 bases of the junction unmatched. Written as DNA, the CDR3 is TGCGCCAGCAGCTTGGATGGGACTAGGCGGTTTGAGCAGTTCTTC. Translation gives CASSLDGTRRFEQFF.

A few counts support this clonotype. This sequence joins TRBV7-9 and TRBJ1-2; no definite D call. CDR3 length: 12 amino acids. V lost 10 bases, J lost 6 bases, and 15 bases lay in between. Per germline, CDR1 SEHNR and CDR2 FQNEAQ (reference sequence). Here the CDR3 DNA reads TGTGCCACACAAGAGGGCAGGAATGGCTACACCTTC. Translation gives CATQEGRNGYTF.

The gene calls are TRBV5-1 and TRBJ2-1; TRBD1 is a possible D gene (5 bases). There are 15 residues in the CDR3. Germline lookup yields CDR1 SGHRS and CDR2 YFSETQ. The V end was cut by 5 bases, the J end by 5 bases, with 17 bases between. CDR3 loop: CASSTLGATDNEQFF. In DNA, the CDR3 is TGCGCCAGCAGTACTTTAGGGGCGACAGACAATGAGCAGTTCTTC.

This clonotype has a count of ten or more. The chain carries TRBV10-1 and TRBJ2-5; TRBD2 aligns across 9 bases. The CDR3 spans 17 residues. The germline V gene has CDR1 WNHNN and CDR2 SYGVQD (reference sequence). The ends lost 0 bases at V and 3 bases at J; junction bases unmatched: 8. The CDR3 coding sequence is TGCGCCAGCAGTGAGTCGTTTGCTAGCGGGGCCAAAGAGACCCAGTACTTC. This gives the protein CASSESFASGAKETQYF.

This clonotype was counted a few times. This chain uses TRBV24-1 with TRBJ2-1; D is unresolved. Trimming removed 4 bases at V and 6 bases at J, with 3 bases between. CDR3 length: 11 amino acids. Germline CDR1 and CDR2: KGHDR and SFDVKD. This CDR3 reads CATSELNEQFF. Written as DNA, the CDR3 is TGTGCCACCAGTGAACTCAATGAGCAGTTCTTC.

This clonotype appeared many times. V usage is TRBV20-1 and J usage is TRBJ1-6, with 8 bases that match TRBD1. The CDR3 sequence is 15 residues long. Germline V gene lookup returns CDR1 DFQATT and CDR2 SNEGSKA (reference sequence). Losses at the gene ends were 2 bases for V and 5 bases for J; bases not matched to a gene: 5. CDR3 nucleotides: TGCAGTGCTAGACCTCGGACAGGGAATAATTCACCCCTCCACTTT. This codes for CSARPRTGNNSPLHF.

The CDR3 spells CSARVGFEQYV. CDR3 coding DNA: TGCAGTGCTAGAGTTGGGTTCGAGCAGTACGTC. J is TRBJ2-7 and V is TRBV20-1; D gene unclear. The CDR3 contains 11 residues. Germline assignment: CDR1 DFQATT and CDR2 SNEGSKA (reference sequence). The ends were cut back, 1 base at V and 6 bases at J, with 7 bases in the middle.

This clonotype has ten or more counts. The chain uses TRBV5-6 and TRBJ2-3; no reliable D call. V was trimmed by 1 base and J by 4 bases, leaving 13 bases between them. CDR1 SGHDT and CDR2 YYEEEE come from the germline V gene. There are 15 residues in the CDR3. The CDR3: CASSLRRGGADTQYF. As DNA, the CDR3 is TGTGCCAGCAGCTTGAGGCGAGGCGGCGCAGATACGCAGTATTTT.

This clonotype was counted a few times. The chain employs TRBV5-6 and TRBJ2-1; 12 nucleotides line up with TRBD2. J lost 0 bases, V lost 1 base, and 8 bases had no gene match. The CDR3 extends over 19 amino acids. Germline V gene data show CDR1 as SGHDT and CDR2 as YYEEEE. The CDR3 is CASSLQGLAGLGSYNEQFF. The CDR3 DNA reads as TGTGCCAGCAGCTTGCAAGGACTAGCGGGATTGGGCTCCTACAATGAGCAGTTCTTC.

This clonotype appeared many times. The J gene is TRBJ2-5, the V gene TRBV5-1, with 7 bases matching TRBD2. Trimming at V came to 0 bases and at J to 4 bases, leaving 3 bases not matched to a gene. Germline CDR1 SGHRS, CDR2 YFSETQ. The CDR3 has 14 amino acids. In DNA form, the CDR3 reads TGCGCCAGCAGCTTGGTTGTAGCGGGAGAGACCCAGTACTTC. Its translation is CASSLVVAGETQYF.

The chain is built from TRBV20-1 and TRBJ1-2, with TRBD1 identical over 8 bases. With V trimmed by 0 bases and J by 8 bases, 14 bases remained unmatched. This CDR3 has 16 amino acids. Germline V gene data show CDR1 as DFQATT and CDR2 as SNEGSKA (reference sequence). The CDR3 protein is CSARDGGTGPKMGYTF. CDR3 DNA: TGCAGTGCTAGAGATGGTGGGACAGGTCCTAAAATGGGCTACACCTTC.

The rearrangement links TRBV27 to TRBJ2-3; 12 nucleotides agree with TRBD2. The CDR3 sequence is 17 residues long. Unmatched junction bases numbered 10, after V lost 5 bases and J lost 4 bases. Germline V gene lookup returns CDR1 MNHEY and CDR2 SMNVEV (reference sequence). CDR3 loop: CASSLILAGGLADTQYF. The CDR3 DNA is TGTGCCAGCAGTCTCATCCTAGCGGGGGGGCTAGCAGATACGCAGTATTTT.

Many counts were recorded for this clonotype. This chain joins TRBV29-1 and TRBJ1-4, with 9 bases matching TRBD1. Germline V gives CDR1 SQVTM, CDR2 ANQGSEA. Trimming cost V 7 bases and J 8 bases; bases outside gene matches: 5. The CDR3 covers 12 residues. CDR3 region: CSAAGTGEKLFF. For the CDR3, the DNA is TGCAGCGCAGCCGGGACAGGGGAAAAACTGTTTTTT. Drawing the rest from reference TRBV29-1 and TRBJ1-4, the complete variable domain is SAVISQKPSRDICQRGTSLTIQCQVDSQVTMMFWYRQQPGQSLTLIATANQGSEATYESGFVIDKFPISRPNLTFSTLTVSNMSPEDSSIYLCSAAGTGEKLFFGSGTQLSVL.

In its sample, this clonotype was seen many times. The chain carries TRBV5-5 and TRBJ2-5; 10 bases map to TRBD1. J lost 4 bases, V lost 6 bases, and 9 bases had no gene match. Per germline, CDR1 SGHKS and CDR2 YYEKEE (reference sequence). The CDR3 runs 15 residues. CDR3: CASIPGTGVRETQYF. The DNA of the CDR3 is TGTGCCAGCATCCCCGGGACAGGGGTTAGAGAGACCCAGTACTTC.

This clonotype showed up just a few times. The rearrangement uses TRBV7-9 and TRBJ2-5; D remains unclear. The CDR3 contains 14 residues. V lost 4 bases and J lost 5, with 14 bases in between. CDR1 and CDR2 (germline): SEHNR, FQNEAQ (reference sequence). This CDR3 is CASSSRLIPETQYF. The CDR3 region has the DNA TGTGCCAGCAGCTCTCGACTCATACCGGAGACCCAGTACTTC. The variable domain in full, with the rest retrieved from reference TRBV7-9 and TRBJ2-5, is DTGVSQNPRHKITKRGQNVTFRCDPISEHNRLYWYRQTLGQGPEFLTYFQNEAQLEKSRLLSDRFSAERPKGSFSTLEIQRTEQGDSAMYLCASSSRLIPETQYFGPGTRLLVL.

This clonotype was counted between two and nine times. CDR3 sequence (DNA): TGCGCCAGCAATCATCAGGGAAACGGCGGGGAGCTGTTTTTT. Its translation: CASNHQGNGGELFF. V is TRBV10-2 and J is TRBJ2-2; D perhaps matches TRBD1 (5 bases). Trimming shortened V by 7 bases and J by 7 bases, and 16 bases separated the two germline ends. Germline CDR1 reads WSHSY; CDR2 reads SAAADI. This CDR3 has 14 amino acids.

This clonotype turned up a few times. The chain employs TRBV28 and TRBJ2-7; possible D gene TRBD1, 5 bases. V was pared by 6 bases and J by 0 bases, with 15 bases between. Germline CDR1 MDHEN, CDR2 SYDVKM. The CDR3 length is 15 residues. The CDR3 sequence: CASRVQGLGSYEQYF. CDR3 coding DNA: TGTGCCAGCAGGGTCCAGGGCTTGGGCTCCTACGAGCAGTACTTC.

This clonotype showed up just a few times. The chain recombines TRBV14 with TRBJ2-1; maybe TRBD1 (6 bases). Germline V gives CDR1 SGHDN, CDR2 FVKESK. The CDR3 has 13 amino acids. The V end lost 8 bases, the J end lost 7 bases, and 15 bases lay between the germline ends. CDR3 in DNA: TGTGCCAGCGCCCCAGGGGCAGGGAATGAGCAGTTCTTC. This encodes CASAPGAGNEQFF.

This sequence joins TRBV5-1 and TRBJ2-3; 7 bases line up with TRBD1. V lost 1 base, J lost 4 bases, and 6 bases stayed unmatched. This CDR3 has 15 residues. In germline, CDR1 is SGHRS, CDR2 YFSETQ. The CDR3: CASSLSQGKADTQYF. The CDR3, as DNA: TGCGCCAGCAGCTTGTCACAGGGGAAGGCAGATACGCAGTATTTT.

This clonotype was counted only a few times. The chain has TRBV12-3 or TRBV12-4 and TRBJ2-1, with D possibly TRBD2 on 6 matching bases. V gave up 6 bases and J gave up 10 bases, with 13 bases separating them. The CDR3 spans 12 residues. CDR3 sequence (DNA): TGTGCCAGCAGACCTCCGGGGGAGGAGCAGTTCTTC. Protein product: CASRPPGEEQFF.